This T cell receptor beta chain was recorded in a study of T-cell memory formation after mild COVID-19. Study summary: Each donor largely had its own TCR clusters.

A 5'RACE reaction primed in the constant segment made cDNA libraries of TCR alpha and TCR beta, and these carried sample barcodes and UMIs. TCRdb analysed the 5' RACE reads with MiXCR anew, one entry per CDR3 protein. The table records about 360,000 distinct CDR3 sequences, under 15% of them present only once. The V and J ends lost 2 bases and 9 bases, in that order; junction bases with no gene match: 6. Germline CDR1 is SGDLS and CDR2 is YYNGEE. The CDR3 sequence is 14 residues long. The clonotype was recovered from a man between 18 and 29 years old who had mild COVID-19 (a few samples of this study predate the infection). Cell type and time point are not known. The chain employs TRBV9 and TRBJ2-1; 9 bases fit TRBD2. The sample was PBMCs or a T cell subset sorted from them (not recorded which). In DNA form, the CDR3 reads TGTGCCAGCAGCGTTGGCGGGGGGGTAAGTGAGCAGTTCTTC. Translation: CASSVGGGVSEQFF.